This T cell receptor (beta chain) was profiled in a study of T cell changes during pregnancy in multiple sclerosis. TCRdb's copy holds only in-frame clones and misses some; the assay was immunoSEQ multiplex PCR. The table has roughly 30,000 clones, about 90% seen once; the top ten hold approximately 0.74%. Germline lookup yields CDR1 SGHTA and CDR2 FQGNSA. CDR3 length: 15 amino acids. V was shortened by 1 base and J by 2 bases, with 8 bases between the two germline ends. The TCR comes from a female donor in good health, enrolled as a control in a pregnancy study. This chain uses TRBV7-2 with TRBJ2-2; unclear D gene. This material consisted of CD4+ T cells from peripheral blood mononuclear cells, taken in the first trimester of pregnancy. CDR3 DNA: TGTGCCAGCAGCTTAGGGGCTGGTAACACCGGGGAGCTGTTTTTT. Amino acids: CASSLGAGNTGELFF.